A selection of T cell receptor beta chains follows, all from one sample in a study of blood T cells in healthy people across ages. Each CDR3 protein is one row after TCRdb ran MiXCR on the 5' RACE reads. This sample has over 950,000 distinct CDR3 sequences, with approximately 50% found just once. Material for sequencing was blood. Receptor source: a woman aged 55-69 years in good health. Both conserved end residues are part of each CDR3.

CDR3 protein	V gene	J gene
CASSPRTANGYTF	TRBV18	TRBJ1-2
CASSFTGSNSPLHF	TRBV25-1	TRBJ1-6
CSAASGRAPYEQYF	TRBV20-1	TRBJ2-7
CSATGTSGPYEQYF	TRBV20-1	TRBJ2-7
CASSQAAQSSYEQYF	TRBV4-1	TRBJ2-7
CASSPLQGGGETQYF	TRBV25-1	.
CATKTEEGFPNEQFF	TRBV15	TRBJ2-1
CASSLAPGTGQPQHF	TRBV28	TRBJ1-5
CASSYSDIFYEQYF	TRBV6-2/TRBV6-3	TRBJ2-7
CASRDSDSGANVLTF	TRBV6-2/TRBV6-3	TRBJ2-6
CSANLAGGFDEQFF	TRBV20-1	TRBJ2-1
CSVFPINRGISEQYF	TRBV29-1	.
CSATRTSVADTQYF	TRBV20-1	TRBJ2-3
CASSDTGFTDTQYF	TRBV7-9	TRBJ2-3
CASSPSLADTQYF	TRBV28	TRBJ2-3
CASSSREPPYEQYF	TRBV12-3/TRBV12-4	TRBJ2-7
CASSYRESVGIQYF	TRBV6-5	TRBJ2-4